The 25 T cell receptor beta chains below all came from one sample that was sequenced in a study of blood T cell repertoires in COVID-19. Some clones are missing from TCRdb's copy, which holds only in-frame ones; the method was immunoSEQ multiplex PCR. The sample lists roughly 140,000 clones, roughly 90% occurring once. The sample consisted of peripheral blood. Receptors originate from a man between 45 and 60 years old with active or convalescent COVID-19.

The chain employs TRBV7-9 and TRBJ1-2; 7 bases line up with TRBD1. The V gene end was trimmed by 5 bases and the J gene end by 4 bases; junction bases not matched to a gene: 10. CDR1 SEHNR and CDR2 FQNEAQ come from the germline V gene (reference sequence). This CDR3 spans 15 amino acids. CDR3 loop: CASSTLGQRGYGYTF. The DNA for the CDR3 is TGTGCCAGCAGCACCCTGGGACAGAGGGGCTATGGCTACACCTTC. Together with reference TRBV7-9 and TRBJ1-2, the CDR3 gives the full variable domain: DTGVSQNPRHKITKRGQNVTFRCDPISEHNRLYWYRQTLGQGPEFLTYFQNEAQLEKSRLLSDRFSAERPKGSFSTLEIQRTEQGDSAMYLCASSTLGQRGYGYTFGSGTRLTVV.

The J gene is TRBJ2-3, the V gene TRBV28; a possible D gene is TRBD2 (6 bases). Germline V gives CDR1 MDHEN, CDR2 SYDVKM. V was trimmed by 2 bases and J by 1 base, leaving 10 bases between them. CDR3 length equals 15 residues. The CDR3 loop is CASSLRIAGTDTQYF. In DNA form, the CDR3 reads TGTGCCAGCAGTTTAAGAATAGCGGGCACAGATACGCAGTATTTT.

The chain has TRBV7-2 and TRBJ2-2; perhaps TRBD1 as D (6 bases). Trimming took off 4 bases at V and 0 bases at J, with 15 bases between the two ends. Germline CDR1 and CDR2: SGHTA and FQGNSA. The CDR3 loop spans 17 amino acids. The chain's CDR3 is CASSSRGQKTNTGELFF. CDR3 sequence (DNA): TGTGCCAGCAGCTCCCGGGGACAAAAAACGAACACCGGGGAGCTGTTTTTT.

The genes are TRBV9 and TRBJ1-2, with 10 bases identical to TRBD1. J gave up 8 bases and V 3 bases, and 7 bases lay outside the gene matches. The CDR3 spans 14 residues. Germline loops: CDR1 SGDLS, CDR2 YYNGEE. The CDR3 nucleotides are TGTGCCAGCAGCGGGGGACAGGGGCTTCGGGGCTACACCTTC. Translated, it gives CASSGGQGLRGYTF.

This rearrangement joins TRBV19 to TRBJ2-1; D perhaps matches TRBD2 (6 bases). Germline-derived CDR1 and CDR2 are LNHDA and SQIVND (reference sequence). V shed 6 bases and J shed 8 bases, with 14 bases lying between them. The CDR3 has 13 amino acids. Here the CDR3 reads CASRGPPSDEQFF. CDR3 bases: TGTGCCAGTAGAGGACCGCCTAGCGATGAGCAGTTCTTC.

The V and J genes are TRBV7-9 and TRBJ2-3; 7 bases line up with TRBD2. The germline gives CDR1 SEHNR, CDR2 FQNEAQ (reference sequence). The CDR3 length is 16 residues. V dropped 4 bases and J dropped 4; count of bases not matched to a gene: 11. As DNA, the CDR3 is TGTGCCAGCAGCTCAGGCGGGCGTGCGGGGGCAGATACGCAGTATTTT. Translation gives CASSSGGRAGADTQYF.

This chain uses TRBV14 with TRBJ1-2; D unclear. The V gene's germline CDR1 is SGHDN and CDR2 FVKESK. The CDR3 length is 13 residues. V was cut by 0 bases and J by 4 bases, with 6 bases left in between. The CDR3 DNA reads TGTGCCAGCAGCCAAGATCGGGGCTATGGCTACACCTTC. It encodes CASSQDRGYGYTF.

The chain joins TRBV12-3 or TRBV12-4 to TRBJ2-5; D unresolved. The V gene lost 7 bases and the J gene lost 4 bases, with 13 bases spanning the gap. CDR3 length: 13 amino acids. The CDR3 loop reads CASMRHSSETQYF. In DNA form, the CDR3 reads TGTGCCAGCATGCGACACTCCTCAGAGACCCAGTACTTC.

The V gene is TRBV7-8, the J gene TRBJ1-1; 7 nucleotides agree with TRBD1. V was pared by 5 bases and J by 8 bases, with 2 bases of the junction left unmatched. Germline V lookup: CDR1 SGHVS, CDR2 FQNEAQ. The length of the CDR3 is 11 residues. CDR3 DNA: TGTGCCAGCAGCCCGGACAGGGAAGCTTTCTTT. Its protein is CASSPDREAFF.

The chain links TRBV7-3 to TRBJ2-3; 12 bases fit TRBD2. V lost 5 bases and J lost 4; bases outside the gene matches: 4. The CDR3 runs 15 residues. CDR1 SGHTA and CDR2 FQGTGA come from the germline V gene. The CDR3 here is CASSGLAGISDTQYF. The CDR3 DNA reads TGTGCCAGCAGCGGACTAGCGGGAATCTCAGATACGCAGTATTTT.

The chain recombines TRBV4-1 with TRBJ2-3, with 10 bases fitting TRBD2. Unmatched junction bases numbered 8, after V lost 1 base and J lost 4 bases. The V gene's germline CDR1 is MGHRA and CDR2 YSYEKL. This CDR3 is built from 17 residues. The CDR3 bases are TGCGCCAGCAGCCAAGGCGCTAGCGGGAGCGTATCAGATACGCAGTATTTT. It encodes CASSQGASGSVSDTQYF.

CDR3 bases: TGTGCCAGCAGTTCTTGGACATCTCAAGAGACCCAGTACTTC. It yields the protein CASSSWTSQETQYF. V is TRBV6-2 or TRBV6-3 and J is TRBJ2-5; D is perhaps TRBD1 (5 bases). V gave up 4 bases and J gave up 2 bases, with 11 bases separating them. The CDR3 length is 14 residues. CDR1 and CDR2 (germline): MNHEY, SVGEGT.

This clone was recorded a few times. CDR3 sequence (DNA): TGCGCCAGCAGCGCTATCTTAAAGTCCGATGGCTACACCTTC. It codes for CASSAILKSDGYTF. V gene TRBV4-1 combines with J gene TRBJ1-2, with D hard to call. V lost 5 bases and J 6 bases, leaving 16 bases between the germline ends. Germline loops: CDR1 MGHRA, CDR2 YSYEKL. CDR3 length: 14 residues.

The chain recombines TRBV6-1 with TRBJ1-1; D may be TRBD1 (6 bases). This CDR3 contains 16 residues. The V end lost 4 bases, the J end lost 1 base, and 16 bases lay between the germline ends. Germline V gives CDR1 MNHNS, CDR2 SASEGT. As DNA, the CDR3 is TGTGCCAGCAGTGGCGGACAGCTAAGGTGGAACACTGAAGCTTTCTTT. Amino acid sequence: CASSGGQLRWNTEAFF.

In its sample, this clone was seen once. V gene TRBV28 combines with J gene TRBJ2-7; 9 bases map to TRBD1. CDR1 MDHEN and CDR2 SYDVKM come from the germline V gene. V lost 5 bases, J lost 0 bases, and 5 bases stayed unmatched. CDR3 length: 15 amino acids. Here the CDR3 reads CASSSRDRASYEQYF. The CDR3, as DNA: TGTGCCAGCAGTAGTAGGGACAGGGCCTCCTACGAGCAGTACTTC.

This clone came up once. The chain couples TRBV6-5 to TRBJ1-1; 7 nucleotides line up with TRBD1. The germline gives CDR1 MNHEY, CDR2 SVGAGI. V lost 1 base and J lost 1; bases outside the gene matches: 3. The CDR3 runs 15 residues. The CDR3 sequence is CASSYLRTGNTEAFF. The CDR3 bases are TGTGCCAGCAGTTACTTGAGGACAGGGAACACTGAAGCTTTCTTT.

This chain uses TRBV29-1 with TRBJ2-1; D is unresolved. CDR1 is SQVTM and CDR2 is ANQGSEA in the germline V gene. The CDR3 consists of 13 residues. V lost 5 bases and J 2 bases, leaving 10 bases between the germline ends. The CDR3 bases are TGCAGCGTTTGCGGATTTACCTACAATGAGCAGTTCTTC. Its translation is CSVCGFTYNEQFF.

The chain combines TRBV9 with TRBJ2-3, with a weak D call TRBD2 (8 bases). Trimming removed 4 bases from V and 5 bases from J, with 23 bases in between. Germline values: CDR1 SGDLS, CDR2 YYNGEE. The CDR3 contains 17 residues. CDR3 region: CASSMAGGREVEDTQYF. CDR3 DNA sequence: TGTGCCAGCAGCATGGCAGGGGGGCGGGAGGTTGAAGATACGCAGTATTTT.

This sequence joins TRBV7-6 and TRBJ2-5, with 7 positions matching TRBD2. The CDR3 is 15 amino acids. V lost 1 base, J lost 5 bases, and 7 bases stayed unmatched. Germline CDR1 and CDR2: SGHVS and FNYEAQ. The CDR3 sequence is CASSLGEGRLETQYF. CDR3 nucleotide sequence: TGTGCCAGCAGCTTAGGGGAGGGACGACTCGAGACCCAGTACTTC.

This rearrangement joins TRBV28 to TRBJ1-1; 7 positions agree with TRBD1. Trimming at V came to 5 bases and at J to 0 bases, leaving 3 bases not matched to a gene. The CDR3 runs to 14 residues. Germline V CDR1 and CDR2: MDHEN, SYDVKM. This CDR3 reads CASSGDRVNTEAFF. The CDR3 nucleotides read TGTGCCAGCAGTGGGGACAGAGTGAACACTGAAGCTTTCTTT. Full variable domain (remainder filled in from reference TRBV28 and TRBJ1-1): DVKVTQSSRYLVKRTGEKVFLECVQDMDHENMFWYRQDPGLGLRLIYFSYDVKMKEKGDIPEGYSVSREKKERFSLILESASTNQTSMYLCASSGDRVNTEAFFGQGTRLTVV.

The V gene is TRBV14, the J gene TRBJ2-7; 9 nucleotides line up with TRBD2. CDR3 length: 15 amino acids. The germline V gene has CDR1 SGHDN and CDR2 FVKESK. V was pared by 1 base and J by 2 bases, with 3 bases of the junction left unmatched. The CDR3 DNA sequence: TGTGCCAGCAGCCAAGGTTTAGCGGGAGCCTACGAGCAGTACTTC. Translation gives CASSQGLAGAYEQYF.

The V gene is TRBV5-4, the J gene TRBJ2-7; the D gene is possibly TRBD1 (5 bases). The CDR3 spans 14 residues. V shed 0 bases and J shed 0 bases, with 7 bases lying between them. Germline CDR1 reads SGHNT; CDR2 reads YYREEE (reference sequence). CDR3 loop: CASSLGTHSYEQYF. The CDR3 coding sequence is TGTGCCAGCAGCTTGGGGACACACTCCTACGAGCAGTACTTC.

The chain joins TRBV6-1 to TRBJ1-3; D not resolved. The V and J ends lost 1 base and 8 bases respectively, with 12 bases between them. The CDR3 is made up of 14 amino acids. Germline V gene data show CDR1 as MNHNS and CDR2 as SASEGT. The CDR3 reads CASSEGIAGHTIYF. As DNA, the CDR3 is TGTGCCAGCAGTGAAGGAATAGCTGGTCACACCATATATTTT.

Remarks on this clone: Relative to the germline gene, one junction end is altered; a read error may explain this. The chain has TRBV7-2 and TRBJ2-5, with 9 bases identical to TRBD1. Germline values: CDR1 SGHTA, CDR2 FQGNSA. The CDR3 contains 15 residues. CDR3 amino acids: CASSIAGTGKETQYF. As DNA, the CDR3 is TGTGCCAGCAGCATAGCCGGGACAGGGAAGGAGACCCAGTACTTC.

CDR3 loop: CASSLDRGGEQYF. The CDR3 DNA reads TGTGCCAGCAGTTTAGACAGGGGCGGCGAGCAGTACTTC. The V gene is TRBV28, the J gene TRBJ2-7, with TRBD1 matching over 8 bases. Unmatched junction bases numbered 3, after V lost 2 bases and J lost 6 bases. Germline V gives CDR1 MDHEN, CDR2 SYDVKM. The CDR3 totals 13 residues.